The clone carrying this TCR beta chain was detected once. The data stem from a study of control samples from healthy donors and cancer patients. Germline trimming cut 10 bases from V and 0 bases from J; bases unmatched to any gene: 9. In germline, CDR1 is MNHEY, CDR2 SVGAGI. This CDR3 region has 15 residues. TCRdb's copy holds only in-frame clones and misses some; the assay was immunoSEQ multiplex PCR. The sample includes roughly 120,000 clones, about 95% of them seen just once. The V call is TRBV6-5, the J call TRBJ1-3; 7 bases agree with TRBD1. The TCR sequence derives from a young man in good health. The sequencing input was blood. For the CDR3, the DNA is TGTGCCACCGACCCGGGACAGAGCTCTGGAAACACCATATATTTT. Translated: CATDPGQSSGNTIYF.